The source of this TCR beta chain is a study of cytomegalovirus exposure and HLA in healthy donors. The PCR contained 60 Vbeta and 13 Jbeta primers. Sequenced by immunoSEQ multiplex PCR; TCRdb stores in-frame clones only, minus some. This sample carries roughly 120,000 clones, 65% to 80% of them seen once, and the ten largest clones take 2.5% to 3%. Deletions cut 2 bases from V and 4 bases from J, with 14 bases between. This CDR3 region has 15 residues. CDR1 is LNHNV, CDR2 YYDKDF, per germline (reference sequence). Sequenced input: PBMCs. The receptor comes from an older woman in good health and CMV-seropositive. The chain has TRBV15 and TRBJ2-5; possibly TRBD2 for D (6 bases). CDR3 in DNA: TGTGCCACCAGCAGAACCACGGGACTTGGAGAGACCCAGTACTTC. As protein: CATSRTTGLGETQYF.